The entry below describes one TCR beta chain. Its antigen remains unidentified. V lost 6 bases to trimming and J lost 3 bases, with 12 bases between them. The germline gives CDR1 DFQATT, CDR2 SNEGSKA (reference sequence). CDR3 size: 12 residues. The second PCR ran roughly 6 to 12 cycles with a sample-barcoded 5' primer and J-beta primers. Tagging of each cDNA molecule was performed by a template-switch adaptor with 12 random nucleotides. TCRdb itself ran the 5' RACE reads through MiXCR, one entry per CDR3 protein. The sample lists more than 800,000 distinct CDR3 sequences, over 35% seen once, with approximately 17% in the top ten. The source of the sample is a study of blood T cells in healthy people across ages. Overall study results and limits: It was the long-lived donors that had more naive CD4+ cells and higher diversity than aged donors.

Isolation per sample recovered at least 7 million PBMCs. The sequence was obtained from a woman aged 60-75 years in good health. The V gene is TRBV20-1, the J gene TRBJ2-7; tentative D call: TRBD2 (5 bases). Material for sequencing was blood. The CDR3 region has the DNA TGCAGTGCCCTTGTCGGGGTCTACGAGCAGTACTTC. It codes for CSALVGVYEQYF.